Below, 21 T cell receptor beta chains from the same sample are listed, as sequenced in a study of OX40 agonist ivuxolimab in advanced cancers. The table came from immunoSEQ multiplex PCR; TCRdb's copy has only in-frame clones and leaves some out. This sample has 50,000 to 75,000 clones; roughly nine tenths occur once, and the top ten carry 5.2%. Material: CD4+ or CD8+ T cells sorted from blood, obtained in a trial of the OX40 agonist ivuxolimab. The receptor set was obtained from an adult with an advanced solid tumor such as melanoma, head and neck, liver or kidney cancer.

The chain employs TRBV12-5 and TRBJ2-5; 8 bases agree with TRBD1. The tail of the sequence fits TRBJ2-7 better, so the J call may be wrong. Per the germline V gene, CDR1 is LGHNT and CDR2 is FRNRAP. This CDR3 region has 13 residues. The CDR3 DNA sequence: TGTGCTAGTGGCCCGAGACAGGGGTACGAGCAGTACTTC. Its protein product is CASGPRQGYEQYF.

The V and J genes are TRBV6-6 and TRBJ2-3, with D hard to call. The ends were cut back, 6 bases at V and 2 bases at J, with 6 bases in the middle. This CDR3 has 12 residues. CDR1 is MNHNY, CDR2 SVGAGI, per germline (reference sequence). CDR3 protein: CASSGNTDTQYF. In DNA, the CDR3 is TGTGCCAGCAGCGGAAACACAGATACGCAGTATTTT.

The chain recombines TRBV10-3 with TRBJ1-1; D is unclear. The ends were cut back, 2 bases at V and 4 bases at J, with 8 bases in the middle. The CDR3 has 13 amino acids. The germline CDR1 and CDR2 sequences are ENHRY and SYGVKD. The CDR3 sequence is CAISELEATEAFF. The CDR3 nucleotides are TGTGCCATCAGTGAGCTGGAAGCCACTGAAGCTTTCTTT.

The chain combines TRBV6-5 with TRBJ2-3, with TRBD2 identical over 7 bases. J was trimmed by 0 bases and V by 5 bases; bases with no gene match: 5. Per germline, CDR1 MNHEY and CDR2 SVGAGI. CDR3 length: 15 amino acids. DNA for the CDR3: TGTGCCAGCAGTGTACTAGCGCAAAGCACAGATACGCAGTATTTT. This codes for CASSVLAQSTDTQYF.

The chain uses TRBV5-1 and TRBJ2-2; TRBD2 matches at 8 bases. V lost 6 bases and J lost 3; bases outside the gene matches: 7. Germline V lookup: CDR1 SGHRS, CDR2 YFSETQ. The CDR3 runs 15 residues. CDR3 in amino acids: CASTKAGVDTGELFF. CDR3 DNA sequence: TGCGCCAGCACCAAAGCGGGAGTGGACACCGGGGAGCTGTTTTTT.

The chain links TRBV28 to TRBJ2-1; TRBD2 matches at 7 bases. This CDR3 comprises 16 residues. Per the germline V gene, CDR1 is MDHEN and CDR2 is SYDVKM. V shed 6 bases and J 1 base; nucleotides not matched to a gene: 9. CDR3 sequence (DNA): TGTGCCAGCAGCCGCCCCTCTAGCGGATCCTACAATGAGCAGTTCTTC. Its protein product is CASSRPSSGSYNEQFF.

The rearrangement joins TRBV11-2 to TRBJ1-2; D possibly corresponds to TRBD1 (6 bases). Trimming shortened V by 5 bases and J by 2 bases, and 9 bases separated the two germline ends. The length of the CDR3 is 13 residues. Germline lookup yields CDR1 SGHAT and CDR2 FQNNGV. Here the CDR3 DNA reads TGTGCCAGCAGCCCCCAGGGGAACTATGGCTACACCTTC. Protein: CASSPQGNYGYTF.

This chain joins TRBV4-2 and TRBJ1-5; D unclear. The V gene's germline CDR1 is LGHNA and CDR2 YNFKEQ. The length of the CDR3 is 16 residues. V lost 0 bases and J 1 base, leaving 10 bases between the germline ends. CDR3: CASSQDRTASNQPQHF. DNA for the CDR3: TGTGCCAGCAGCCAAGATCGGACGGCGAGCAATCAGCCCCAGCATTTT.

The V gene is TRBV28, the J gene TRBJ1-4; D is ambiguous. V lost 2 bases and J 5 bases, leaving 9 bases between the germline ends. The CDR3 sequence is 14 residues long. Per germline, CDR1 MDHEN and CDR2 SYDVKM. In DNA, the CDR3 is TGTGCCAGCAGTTTAGGCAGAGTAAATGAAAAACTGTTTTTT. Protein: CASSLGRVNEKLFF.

This clone was picked up one time. V gene TRBV19 combines with J gene TRBJ2-1, with a tentative D call TRBD2 (6 bases). CDR3 length: 16 amino acids. V was cut by 1 base and J by 14 bases, with 24 bases left in between. Germline loops: CDR1 LNHDA, CDR2 SQIVND (reference sequence). CDR3 loop: CASSIGGVSAVNGEFF. The DNA for the CDR3 is TGTGCCAGTAGTATAGGGGGGGTATCCGCCGTCAATGGGGAGTTCTTC.

Only a few counts were recorded for this clone. The chain joins TRBV7-9 to TRBJ2-7; possible D gene TRBD1, 5 bases. This CDR3 region has 14 residues. Germline CDR1 SEHNR, CDR2 FQNEAQ (reference sequence). V shed 0 bases and J shed 6 bases, with 12 bases lying between them. The CDR3 region is CASSLAPQGSEQYF. For the CDR3, the DNA is TGTGCCAGCAGCTTAGCGCCGCAGGGCAGCGAGCAGTACTTC.

The chain uses TRBV7-8 and TRBJ1-5; 7 nucleotides line up with TRBD1. The CDR3 totals 16 residues. V lost 0 bases to trimming and J lost 9 bases; unmatched junction nucleotides: 11. From germline, CDR1 is SGHVS and CDR2 FQNEAQ. CDR3 region: CASSLARTGVMRPQHF. The CDR3 DNA reads TGTGCCAGCAGCTTAGCAAGGACAGGAGTTATGCGGCCCCAGCATTTT.

This chain connects TRBV5-4 to TRBJ2-7; 9 bases map to TRBD2. Per the germline V gene, CDR1 is SGHNT and CDR2 is YYREEE (reference sequence). The J segment lost 4 bases and the V segment lost 3 bases, leaving 2 bases of the junction unmatched. This CDR3 has 13 residues. The CDR3 nucleotides are TGTGCCAGCAGCTATAGCGGGGGATACGAGCAGTACTTC. Protein product: CASSYSGGYEQYF. Complete variable domain (other parts from reference TRBV5-4 and TRBJ2-7): ETGVTQSPTHLIKTRGQQVTLRCSSQSGHNTVSWYQQALGQGPQFIFQYYREEENGRGNFPPRFSGLQFPNYSSELNVNALELDDSALYLCASSYSGGYEQYFGPGTRLTVT.

V is TRBV6-5 and J is TRBJ2-7; 12 bases align to TRBD2. With 4 bases clipped from V and 5 bases from J, the junction kept 9 bases outside the gene matches. Germline assignment: CDR1 MNHEY and CDR2 SVGAGI. This CDR3 contains 16 residues. CDR3 nucleotide sequence: TGTGCCAGCAGTTTTCTAGCGGGAGGGCGATTTAACGAGCAGTACTTC. It specifies CASSFLAGGRFNEQYF.

The genes are TRBV4-2 and TRBJ2-1, with D perhaps matching TRBD1 (5 bases). The CDR3 totals 16 residues. Trimming took off 0 bases at V and 2 bases at J, with 11 bases between the two ends. The germline gives CDR1 LGHNA, CDR2 YNFKEQ. The CDR3: CASSQDSQGAYNEQFF. The CDR3 DNA reads as TGTGCCAGCAGCCAAGATAGCCAGGGTGCCTACAATGAGCAGTTCTTC.

The chain combines TRBV7-6 with TRBJ1-6; D unresolved. The CDR3 loop spans 13 amino acids. Trimming took off 7 bases at V and 8 bases at J, with 12 bases between the two ends. Germline CDR1 is SGHVS and CDR2 is FNYEAQ. CDR3 sequence: CASTLTPDSPLHF. The CDR3, as DNA: TGTGCCAGCACCCTCACACCCGATTCACCCCTCCACTTT.

This sequence joins TRBV7-9 and TRBJ2-4, with a possible D match to TRBD1 (6 bases). CDR3 length: 15 residues. V lost 0 bases and J 1 base, leaving 7 bases between the germline ends. Germline CDR1 SEHNR, CDR2 FQNEAQ (reference sequence). In DNA form, the CDR3 reads TGTGCCAGCAGCTTAGCGCAGGGGGCCAAAAACATTCAGTACTTC. Encoded protein: CASSLAQGAKNIQYF.

The chain employs TRBV5-6 and TRBJ2-5; D might be TRBD2 (5 bases). The better agreement between TRBJ2-7 and the DNA end casts doubt on the J call. The CDR3 is 15 amino acids. Germline V CDR1 and CDR2: SGHDT, YYEEEE. The CDR3 coding sequence is TGTGCCAGCAGCTTGGCACGGGGATTCTCCTACGAGCAGTACTTC. This translates into CASSLARGFSYEQYF.

The chain uses TRBV9 and TRBJ1-2, with 9 bases fitting TRBD1. V lost 1 base, J lost 7 bases, and 8 bases stayed unmatched. CDR1 and CDR2 (germline): SGDLS, YYNGEE. The length of the CDR3 is 15 residues. The DNA for the CDR3 is TGTGCCAGCAGCGTAACTACGGGACAGGGATCTGGCTACACCTTC. As protein: CASSVTTGQGSGYTF.

CDR3 region: CASSGRGRAAEQYF. CDR3 in DNA: TGTGCCAGCAGCGGGCGCGGGAGAGCCGCCGAGCAGTACTTC. The chain couples TRBV9 to TRBJ2-7; 7 bases are shared with TRBD2. Germline V CDR1 and CDR2: SGDLS, YYNGEE. The CDR3 runs to 14 residues. The V segment lost 3 bases and the J segment 6 bases; nucleotides outside the gene matches: 9.

The chain links TRBV6-5 to TRBJ1-2, with D possibly matching TRBD1 (5 bases). Germline CDR1 reads MNHEY; CDR2 reads SVGAGI. The CDR3 runs 13 residues. Trimming stripped 2 bases from V and 8 bases from J, with 12 bases between. This CDR3 reads CASSYMSGWGYTF. CDR3 bases: TGTGCCAGCAGTTACATGTCAGGGTGGGGCTACACCTTC.